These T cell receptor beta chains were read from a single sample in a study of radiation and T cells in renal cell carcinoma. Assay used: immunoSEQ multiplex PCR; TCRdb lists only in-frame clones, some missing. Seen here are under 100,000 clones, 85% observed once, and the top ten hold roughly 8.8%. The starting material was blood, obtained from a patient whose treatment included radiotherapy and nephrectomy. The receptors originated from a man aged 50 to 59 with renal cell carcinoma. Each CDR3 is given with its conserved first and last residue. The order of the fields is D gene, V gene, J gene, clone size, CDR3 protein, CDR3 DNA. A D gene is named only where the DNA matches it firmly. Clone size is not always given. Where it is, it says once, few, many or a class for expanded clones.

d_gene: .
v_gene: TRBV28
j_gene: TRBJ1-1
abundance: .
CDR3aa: CASSWTRVTEAFF
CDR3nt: TGTGCCAGCAGTTGGACCAGGGTAACTGAAGCTTTCTTT

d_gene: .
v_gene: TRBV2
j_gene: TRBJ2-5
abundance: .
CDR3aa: CASKYQETQYF
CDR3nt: TGTGCCAGCAAATACCAAGAGACCCAGTACTTC

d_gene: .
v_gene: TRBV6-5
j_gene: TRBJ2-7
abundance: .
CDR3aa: CASSWNYEQYF
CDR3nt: TGTGCCAGCAGCTGGAACTACGAGCAGTACTTC

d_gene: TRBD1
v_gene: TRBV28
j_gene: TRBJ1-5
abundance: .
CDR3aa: CASSTPDRAHQPQHF
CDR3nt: TGTGCCAGCAGTACACCGGACAGGGCCCATCAGCCCCAGCATTTT

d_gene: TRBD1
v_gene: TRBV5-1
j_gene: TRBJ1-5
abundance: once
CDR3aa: CASSLSDRERQPQHF
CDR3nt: TGCGCCAGCTCCCTGTCAGACAGGGAGCGTCAGCCCCAGCATTTT

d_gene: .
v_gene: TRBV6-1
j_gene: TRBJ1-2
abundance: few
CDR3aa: CASSGTALTNYGYTF
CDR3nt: TGTGCCAGCAGTGGAACAGCCCTGACTAACTATGGCTACACCTTC

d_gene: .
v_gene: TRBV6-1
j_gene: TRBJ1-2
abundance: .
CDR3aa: CASSAPDTGYYGYTF
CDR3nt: TGTGCCAGCAGTGCCCCGGACACCGGATACTATGGCTACACCTTC

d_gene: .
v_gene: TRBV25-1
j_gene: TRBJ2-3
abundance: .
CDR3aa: CASEGIGDTQYF
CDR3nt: TGTGCCAGTGAGGGGATCGGAGATACGCAGTATTTT

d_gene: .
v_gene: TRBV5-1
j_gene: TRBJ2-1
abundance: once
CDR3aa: CASSLHNEQFF
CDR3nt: TGCGCCAGCAGCTTACACAATGAGCAGTTCTTC

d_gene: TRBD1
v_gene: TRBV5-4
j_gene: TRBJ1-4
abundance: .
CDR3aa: CASSLRQGGNEKLFF
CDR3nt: TGTGCCAGCAGCTTACGACAGGGTGGTAATGAAAAACTGTTTTTT

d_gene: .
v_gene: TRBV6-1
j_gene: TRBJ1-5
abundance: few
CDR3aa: CASSEMVNGERPQHF
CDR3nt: TGTGCCAGCAGTGAAATGGTGAACGGCGAGCGGCCCCAGCATTTT

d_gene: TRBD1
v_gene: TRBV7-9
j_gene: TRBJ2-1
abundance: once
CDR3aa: CASSLTGQGFYEQFF
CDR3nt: TGTGCCAGCAGTCTAACGGGACAGGGGTTTTATGAGCAGTTCTTC

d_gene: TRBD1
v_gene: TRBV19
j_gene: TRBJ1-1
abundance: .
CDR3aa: CATTDRANTEAFF
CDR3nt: TGTGCCACAACCGACAGGGCTAACACTGAAGCTTTCTTT

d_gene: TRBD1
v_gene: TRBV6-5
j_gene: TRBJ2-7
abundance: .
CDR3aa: CASLSGQGIYEQYF
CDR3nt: TGTGCCAGCCTCTCCGGACAGGGTATCTACGAGCAGTACTTC

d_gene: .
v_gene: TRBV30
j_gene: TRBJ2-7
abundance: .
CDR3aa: CAWSRDLNYEQYF
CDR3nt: TGTGCCTGGTCCCGGGACCTAAACTACGAGCAGTACTTC

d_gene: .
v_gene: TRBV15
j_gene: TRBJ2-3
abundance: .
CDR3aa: CATEPGGTDTQYF
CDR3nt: TGTGCCACCGAACCGGGGGGCACAGATACGCAGTATTTT

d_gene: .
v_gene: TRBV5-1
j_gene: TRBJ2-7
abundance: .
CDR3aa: CASSPLTWGTYEQYF
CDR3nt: TGCGCCAGCAGCCCCCTGACGTGGGGCACCTACGAGCAGTACTTC

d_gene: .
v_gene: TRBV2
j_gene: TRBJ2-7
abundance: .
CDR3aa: CASRDSPYEQYF
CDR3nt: TGTGCCAGCAGAGACAGTCCCTACGAGCAGTACTTC

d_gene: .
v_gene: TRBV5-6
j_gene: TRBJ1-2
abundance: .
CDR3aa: CASSLQGWDYGYTF
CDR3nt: TGTGCCAGCAGCTTGCAGGGGTGGGACTATGGCTACACCTTC

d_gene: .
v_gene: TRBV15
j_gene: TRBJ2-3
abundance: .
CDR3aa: CATSRVGTDTDTQYF
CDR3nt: TGTGCCACCAGCAGAGTCGGGACCGACACAGATACGCAGTATTTT

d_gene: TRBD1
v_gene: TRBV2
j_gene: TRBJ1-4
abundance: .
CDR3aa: CASSTRGSLMKNCLF
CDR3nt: TGTGCCAGCAGTACCAGGGGGAGCCTAATGAAAAACTGTCTTTTT